The table lists the clone carrying this T cell receptor beta chain with a count of one. Its cognate antigen is unknown. Sequencing was performed with immunoSEQ multiplex PCR; in TCRdb, only in-frame clones are kept and a portion is missing. The profile shows over 400,000 clones, around four fifths of them singletons. These data are taken from a study of shared clonotypes between healthy human individuals. Study-level points and caveats: A small donor pool kept down the genetic and exposure-history diversity that was represented.

The CDR3 loop spans 13 amino acids. CDR1 SGHAT and CDR2 FQNNGV come from the germline V gene. V usage is TRBV11-2 and J usage is TRBJ2-5, with no clear D. The end of the DNA fits TRBJ2-7 better, so the J call may be wrong. The sequencing input was PBMCs. This TCR came from a woman aged 40 to 50 in good health. Some clones in this sample may be carry-over from other donors' samples. The CDR3 protein is CASSSLVGYEQYF. In nucleotides, the CDR3 is TGTGCCAGCAGCTCCCTAGTCGGCTACGAGCAGTACTTC.